This T cell receptor beta chain was obtained from a study of blood T cell repertoires in COVID-19. V was trimmed by 2 bases and J by 4 bases, leaving 14 bases between them. The CDR3 runs to 15 residues. Germline V CDR1 and CDR2: MNHEY, SMNVEV (reference sequence). Sequencing used immunoSEQ multiplex PCR; TCRdb keeps in-frame clones, though not all of them. This repertoire shows 180,000 or so clones, approximately 87% found once; its top ten account for nearly 4.5%. Input material: PBMCs or T cells enriched from blood (not recorded which). V gene TRBV27 combines with J gene TRBJ1-2; the D gene is possibly TRBD1 (5 bases). This sequence originates from a woman between 45 and 65 years old who had recovered from COVID-19. CDR3 in amino acids: CASSLRQGGLYGYTF. The DNA for the CDR3 is TGTGCCAGCAGTTTACGGCAGGGAGGCCTCTATGGCTACACCTTC.